The clone carrying this T cell receptor (beta chain) was counted between two and nine times. Its antigen is not known. The sample belongs to a study of cytomegalovirus exposure and HLA in healthy donors. Broader study findings: Later analysis revealed greater clonal expansion in HLA-associated TCR beta chains than in equally common others. For most TCR beta V segments, an earlier analysis put the productive rate at about 87% or about 30% of the time.

13 Jbeta primers and 60 Vbeta primers were used for the PCR. This table comes from immunoSEQ multiplex PCR, and its TCRdb copy is limited to in-frame clones, with some not included. The sample includes tens of thousands of clones, around 68% seen only once; the top ten take about 23%. The CDR3 length is 15 residues. Trimming pared 2 bases from V and 4 bases from J, leaving 14 bases between. CDR1 is SNHLY, CDR2 FYNNEI, per germline. Material: PBMCs. The chain has TRBV2 and TRBJ1-1, with a tentative D call TRBD1 (5 bases). This clonotype was sampled from a man between 45 and 60 years old in good health and CMV-seropositive. This chain's CDR3 is CASSELTVRGTEAFF. CDR3 DNA: TGTGCCAGCAGTGAACTCACAGTTAGGGGCACTGAAGCTTTCTTT.